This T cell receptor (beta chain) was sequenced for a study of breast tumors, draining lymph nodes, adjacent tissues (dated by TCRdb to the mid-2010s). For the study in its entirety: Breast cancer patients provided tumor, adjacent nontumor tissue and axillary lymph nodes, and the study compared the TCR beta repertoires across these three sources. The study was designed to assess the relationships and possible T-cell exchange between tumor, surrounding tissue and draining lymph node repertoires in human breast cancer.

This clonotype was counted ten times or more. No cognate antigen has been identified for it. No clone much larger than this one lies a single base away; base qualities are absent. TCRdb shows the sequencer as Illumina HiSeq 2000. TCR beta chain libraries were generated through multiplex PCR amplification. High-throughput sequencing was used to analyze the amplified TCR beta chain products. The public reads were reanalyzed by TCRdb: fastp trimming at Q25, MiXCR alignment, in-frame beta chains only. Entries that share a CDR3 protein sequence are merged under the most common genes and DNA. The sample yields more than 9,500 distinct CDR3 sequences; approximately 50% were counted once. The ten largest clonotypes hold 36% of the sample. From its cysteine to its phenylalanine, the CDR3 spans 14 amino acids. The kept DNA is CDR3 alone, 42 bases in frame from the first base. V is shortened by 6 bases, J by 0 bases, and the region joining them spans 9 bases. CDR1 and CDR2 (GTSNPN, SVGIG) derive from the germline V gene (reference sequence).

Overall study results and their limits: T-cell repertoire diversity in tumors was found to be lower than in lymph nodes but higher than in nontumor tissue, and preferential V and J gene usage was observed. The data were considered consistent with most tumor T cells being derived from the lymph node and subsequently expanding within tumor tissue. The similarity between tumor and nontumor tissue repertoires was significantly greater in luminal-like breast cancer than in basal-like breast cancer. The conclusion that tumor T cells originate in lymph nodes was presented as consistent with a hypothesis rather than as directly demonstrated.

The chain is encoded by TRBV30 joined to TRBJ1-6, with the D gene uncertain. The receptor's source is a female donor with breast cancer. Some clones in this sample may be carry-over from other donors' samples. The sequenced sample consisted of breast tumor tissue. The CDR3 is CACDPSSYNSPLHF. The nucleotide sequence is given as TGTGCCTGTGATCCGAGCTCCTATAATTCACCCCTCCACTTT. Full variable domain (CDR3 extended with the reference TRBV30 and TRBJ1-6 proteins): SQTIHQWPATLVQPVGSPLSLECTVEGTSNPNLYWYRQAAGRGLQLLFYSVGIGQISSEVPQNLSASRPQDRQFILSSKKLLLSDSGFYLCACDPSSYNSPLHFGNGTRLTVT.